These 25 T cell receptor beta chains came from one sample sequenced in a study of blood T cell repertoires in COVID-19. Profiled with immunoSEQ multiplex PCR; TCRdb holds only in-frame clones, not every one. The profile shows over 130,000 clones, 60% to 85% of them singletons. Sequences were obtained from peripheral blood. The receptors originated from a man in his forties or fifties with acute or convalescent COVID-19.

J is TRBJ1-1 and V is TRBV6-5; D is uncertain. CDR3 length: 13 residues. Trimming removed 6 bases from V and 2 bases from J, with 10 bases in between. Germline V gene data show CDR1 as MNHEY and CDR2 as SVGAGI. The DNA of the CDR3 is TGTGCCAGCAGCCAATTCAGAAACACTGAAGCTTTCTTT. Residues: CASSQFRNTEAFF.

V usage is TRBV30 and J usage is TRBJ1-1; the D is unclear. This CDR3 contains 12 residues. Trimming shortened V by 2 bases and J by 7 bases, and 11 bases separated the two germline ends. CDR1 is GTSNPN and CDR2 is SVGIG in the germline V gene (reference sequence). CDR3 in DNA: TGTGCCTGGAGTTGGGGAGCTGATGAAGCTTTCTTT. Protein sequence: CAWSWGADEAFF.

The genes are TRBV21-1 and TRBJ1-2. TRBV21-1 is listed as a pseudogene. This CDR3 is built from 17 residues. CDR3 region: CASSKGGRGPTNYGYTF. CDR3 DNA: TGTGCCAGCAGCAAGGGGGGAAGGGGCCCCACTAACTATGGCTACACCTTC.

This clone was seen ten or more times. This chain connects TRBV2 to TRBJ2-7; 10 nucleotides agree with TRBD2. The ends lost 5 bases at V and 3 bases at J; junction bases unmatched: 4. CDR1 SNHLY and CDR2 FYNNEI come from the germline V gene. This CDR3 spans 14 amino acids. CDR3 sequence: CASSSSSGGYEQYF. CDR3 DNA: TGTGCCAGCAGTTCCTCTAGCGGGGGCTACGAGCAGTACTTC.

This chain connects TRBV10-1 to TRBJ1-5; 8 bases are a match to TRBD1. This CDR3 region has 17 residues. V gave up 0 bases and J gave up 1 base; unmatched junction bases: 5. Germline CDR1 reads WNHNN; CDR2 reads SYGVQD (reference sequence). CDR3 sequence (DNA): TGCGCCAGCAGTGAGTCTCTCAGGGGGCAGAGCAATCAGCCCCAGCATTTT. It encodes CASSESLRGQSNQPQHF.

This clone came up once. This chain connects TRBV7-6 to TRBJ2-1, with TRBD2 matching 12 bases. Germline V CDR1 and CDR2: SGHVS, FNYEAQ. The CDR3 runs 16 residues. The junction had 5 bases not matched to a gene; V was cut back by 0 bases and J by 8 bases. CDR3 in amino acids: CASSLALAGGLYEQFF. CDR3 coding DNA: TGTGCCAGCAGCTTAGCGCTAGCGGGGGGGCTCTATGAGCAGTTCTTC.

The rearrangement links TRBV6-4 to TRBJ1-2; TRBD1 is a possible D gene (5 bases). From germline, CDR1 is MRHNA and CDR2 SNTAGT. V shed 4 bases and J shed 5 bases, with 14 bases lying between them. This CDR3 has 14 residues. Written as DNA, the CDR3 is TGTGCCAGCAGTGTGAACGGGGGGTTGTATGGCTACACCTTC. Translation gives CASSVNGGLYGYTF.

For the CDR3, the DNA is TGCGCCAGCAGTGCGAGACTAGCGGGGGAACTCTCCTACAATGAGCAGTTCTTC. It yields the protein CASSARLAGELSYNEQFF. This chain links TRBV10-2 with TRBJ2-1; 12 bases map to TRBD2. The CDR3 is made up of 18 amino acids. J gave up 0 bases and V 4 bases, and 7 bases lay outside the gene matches. Germline loops: CDR1 WSHSY, CDR2 SAAADI.

This chain connects TRBV19 to TRBJ1-5; 7 bases are shared with TRBD1. CDR1 and CDR2 (germline): LNHDA, SQIVND (reference sequence). With V trimmed by 1 base and J by 4 bases, 7 bases remained unmatched. CDR3 length: 16 amino acids. The CDR3 protein is CASSIVGRGTNQPQHF. Here the CDR3 DNA reads TGTGCCAGTAGTATAGTGGGCAGGGGGACGAATCAGCCCCAGCATTTT.

The V and J genes are TRBV2 and TRBJ1-5; TRBD1 might be the D (6 bases). Germline lookup yields CDR1 SNHLY and CDR2 FYNNEI. The length of the CDR3 is 15 residues. Trimming left V 3 bases short and J 2 bases short, with 11 bases between. CDR3 residues: CASSDSGVGNQPQHF. CDR3 DNA sequence: TGTGCCAGCAGTGATTCAGGGGTTGGCAATCAGCCCCAGCATTTT.

This sequence joins TRBV18 and TRBJ1-6; 8 bases map to TRBD1. Germline CDR1 is KGHSH and CDR2 is LQKENI. Unmatched junction bases numbered 9, after V lost 6 bases and J lost 8 bases. The CDR3 spans 15 residues. The CDR3 DNA reads as TGTGCCAGCTCGCCGGGACAGGCATCCCATTCACCCCTCCACTTT. Protein sequence: CASSPGQASHSPLHF.

This clone was detected only a few times. The V call is TRBV19, the J call TRBJ2-4; possibly TRBD2 for D (6 bases). The CDR3 runs 15 residues. Germline CDR1 reads LNHDA; CDR2 reads SQIVND (reference sequence). The V gene lost 6 bases and the J gene lost 0 bases, with 12 bases spanning the gap. The CDR3, as DNA: TGTGCCAGTAGCCTCGGAGGGCTAGCCAAAAACATTCAGTACTTC. Encoded protein: CASSLGGLAKNIQYF.

This chain uses TRBV4-1 with TRBJ2-3, with TRBD2 matching 8 bases. The V gene end was trimmed by 6 bases and the J gene end by 2 bases; junction bases not matched to a gene: 7. This CDR3 region has 15 residues. Germline values: CDR1 MGHRA, CDR2 YSYEKL. CDR3 sequence: CASSTLAGLTDTQYF. CDR3 nucleotide sequence: TGCGCCAGCAGTACTCTAGCGGGTCTCACAGATACGCAGTATTTT.

This clone was counted between two and nine times. DNA of the CDR3: TGTGCCAGCAGCTTTCCGGCTAGCGGGGGGAAGAACACCGGGGAGCTGTTTTTT. Its protein product is CASSFPASGGKNTGELFF. This sequence joins TRBV11-2 and TRBJ2-2, with 11 bases matching TRBD2. With 3 bases clipped from V and 1 base from J, the junction kept 7 bases outside the gene matches. From germline, CDR1 is SGHAT and CDR2 FQNNGV. The CDR3 is made up of 18 amino acids.

This clone was found many times. The rearrangement joins TRBV12-5 to TRBJ2-4; 9 positions agree with TRBD1. J lost 3 bases, V lost 4 bases, and 7 bases had no gene match. This CDR3 is built from 16 residues. CDR1 is LGHNT and CDR2 is FRNRAP in the germline V gene. CDR3 sequence (DNA): TGTGCTAGTGGTTCCGGACAGGGGATTTACAAAAACATTCAGTACTTC. It specifies CASGSGQGIYKNIQYF. The complete variable domain, with remaining parts taken from reference TRBV12-5 and TRBJ2-4, reads DARVTQTPRHKVTEMGQEVTMRCQPILGHNTVFWYRQTMMQGLELLAYFRNRAPLDDSGMPKDRFSAEMPDATLATLKIQPSEPRDSAVYFCASGSGQGIYKNIQYFGAGTRLSVL.

The V and J genes are TRBV19 and TRBJ1-4; the D gene is possibly TRBD1 (5 bases). Between the trimmed V and J ends, which lost 3 bases and 0 bases, there was a span of 8 bases. This CDR3 spans 15 amino acids. The germline V gene encodes CDR1 LNHDA and CDR2 SQIVND (reference sequence). The CDR3 coding sequence is TGTGCCAGTAGTATTGGGGGGGCAACTAATGAAAAACTGTTTTTT. The encoded protein is CASSIGGATNEKLFF.

This chain uses TRBV5-1 with TRBJ2-2; 7 bases map to TRBD1. Germline lookup yields CDR1 SGHRS and CDR2 YFSETQ. The trim removed 2 bases at V and 9 bases at J, leaving 13 bases unmatched. This CDR3 comprises 16 residues. The chain's CDR3 is CASSFLGTAVQRELFF. For the CDR3, the DNA is TGCGCCAGCAGCTTCCTAGGGACAGCAGTCCAGAGGGAGCTGTTTTTT.

The rearrangement uses TRBV2 and TRBJ2-5, with a possible D match to TRBD2 (5 bases). This CDR3 contains 17 residues. Between the trimmed V and J ends, which lost 0 bases and 4 bases, there was a span of 18 bases. Germline CDR1 SNHLY, CDR2 FYNNEI. The DNA for the CDR3 is TGTGCCAGCAGTGAAGCGCTTCTAGGGAGCCTTCGAGAGACCCAGTACTTC. It is translated as CASSEALLGSLRETQYF.

V is TRBV2 and J is TRBJ2-5; TRBD1 agrees at 12 bases. This CDR3 region has 14 residues. The germline gives CDR1 SNHLY, CDR2 FYNNEI. The trim removed 9 bases at V and 4 bases at J, leaving 6 bases unmatched. The DNA for the CDR3 is TGTGCCAGTCAACGGGACAGGGGGCTAGAGACCCAGTACTTC. Its translation is CASQRDRGLETQYF.

This rearrangement joins TRBV3-1 (or the pseudogene TRBV3-2) to TRBJ2-1; TRBD2 aligns across 8 bases. This CDR3 is built from 14 residues. Germline V gene data show CDR1 as LGHDT and CDR2 as YNNKEL (reference sequence). The V segment lost 4 bases and the J segment 9 bases; nucleotides outside the gene matches: 8. CDR3 sequence reads: CASSPGTRRGEQFF. DNA for the CDR3: TGTGCCAGCAGCCCCGGGACTAGACGCGGTGAGCAGTTCTTC.

The J gene is TRBJ2-5, the V gene TRBV30, with 9 bases aligning to TRBD1. This CDR3 spans 15 amino acids. J lost 1 base, V lost 2 bases, and 5 bases had no gene match. The V gene's germline CDR1 is GTSNPN and CDR2 SVGIG (reference sequence). CDR3: CAWSTGQGGQETQYF. The CDR3 bases are TGTGCCTGGAGTACGGGACAGGGTGGCCAAGAGACCCAGTACTTC.

The chain couples TRBV19 to TRBJ2-1, with TRBD2 matching 8 bases. The germline gives CDR1 LNHDA, CDR2 SQIVND (reference sequence). The V and J ends lost 6 bases and 6 bases, in that order; junction bases with no gene match: 16. CDR3 size: 17 residues. CDR3 sequence: CASRALTGGQGGNEQFF. As DNA, the CDR3 is TGTGCCAGTAGGGCTTTGACGGGGGGGCAAGGTGGCAATGAGCAGTTCTTC.

The chain carries TRBV27 and TRBJ2-4; D gene unclear. Germline assignment: CDR1 MNHEY and CDR2 SMNVEV (reference sequence). V was pared by 6 bases and J by 6 bases, with 12 bases between. The CDR3 is 13 amino acids. The DNA of the CDR3 is TGTGCCAGCAGATCGGCGGTGGGAAACATTCAGTACTTC. It translates to CASRSAVGNIQYF.

The rearrangement joins TRBV7-8 to TRBJ2-5; 8 nucleotides line up with TRBD2. Trimming took 5 bases from V and 5 from J; bases not matched to a gene: 13. CDR1 is SGHVS and CDR2 is FQNEAQ in the germline V gene. This CDR3 region has 16 residues. The CDR3 here is CASSPIASGFMETQYF. In DNA, the CDR3 is TGTGCCAGCAGCCCTATCGCTAGCGGGTTTATGGAGACCCAGTACTTC.

This clone was recorded only once. This chain joins TRBV4-2 and TRBJ2-7, with D tentatively TRBD1 (7 bases). Per germline, CDR1 LGHNA and CDR2 YNFKEQ. Trimming removed 1 base at V and 0 bases at J, with 13 bases between. The CDR3 contains 16 residues. The CDR3 coding sequence is TGTGCCAGCAGCCAAGTCTCAGGGGGGAGCTCCTACGAGCAGTACTTC. It is translated as CASSQVSGGSSYEQYF.